Listed below are T cell receptor beta chains from one sample, sequenced in a study of post-analysis software for immune sequencing data. MiXCR was run by TCRdb on the PCR reads, yielding one entry per CDR3 protein. The data hold 750,000 to 950,000 distinct CDR3 sequences, with approximately 57% observed a single time. The sample taken for sequencing was blood. Receptor source: a girl under 18 with multiple sclerosis. The CDR3 runs from the conserved cysteine through the conserved F or W. D genes are given only for firm matches. Clone size is given for some rows only: seen once, a few or many times, or a class if the clone is expanded.

clone_size: NA; v_call: TRBV3-1; cdr3_length: 13; d_call: NA; j_call: TRBJ2-4; cdr3_aa: CASSQGSWRGEYF; cdr3_nt: TGTGCCAGCAGCCAAGGGAGTTGGAGGGGGGAGTACTTC
clone_size: NA; v_call: TRBV4-1; cdr3_length: 13; d_call: TRBD1; j_call: TRBJ1-2; cdr3_aa: CVSSQATGGGYTF; cdr3_nt: TGCGTCAGCAGCCAAGCGACAGGGGGTGGCTACACCTTC
clone_size: few; v_call: TRBV5-1; cdr3_length: 14; d_call: NA; j_call: TRBJ2-5; cdr3_aa: CASSLDRREETQYF; cdr3_nt: TGCGCCAGCAGCTTGGATCGGCGGGAAGAGACCCAGTACTTC
clone_size: NA; v_call: TRBV29-1; cdr3_length: 12; d_call: NA; j_call: TRBJ2-3; cdr3_aa: CSVEDLSRRRYF; cdr3_nt: TGCAGCGTTGAAGATCTTAGCCGGAGGAGGTATTTT
clone_size: NA; v_call: TRBV12-3/TRBV12-4; cdr3_length: 14; d_call: TRBD1; j_call: TRBJ1-6; cdr3_aa: CASSLTGGDSPLHF; cdr3_nt: TGTGCCAGCAGTTTAACAGGGGGGGATTCACCCCTCCACTTT
clone_size: NA; v_call: TRBV7-2; cdr3_length: 13; d_call: TRBD1; j_call: TRBJ1-1; cdr3_aa: CASSYAAGGEAFF; cdr3_nt: TGTGCCAGCAGCTACGCGGCAGGGGGTGAAGCTTTCTTT
clone_size: NA; v_call: TRBV27; cdr3_length: 11; d_call: NA; j_call: TRBJ1-1; cdr3_aa: CASIEGLSAFF; cdr3_nt: TGTGCCAGCATAGAGGGGCTGAGTGCTTTCTTT
clone_size: NA; v_call: TRBV20-1; cdr3_length: 13; d_call: NA; j_call: TRBJ2-5; cdr3_aa: CSASNDRQETQYF; cdr3_nt: TGCAGTGCTTCAAACGACAGGCAAGAGACCCAGTACTTC
clone_size: NA; v_call: TRBV5-6; cdr3_length: 16; d_call: TRBD1; j_call: TRBJ1-2; cdr3_aa: CASSLGTGVANYGYTF; cdr3_nt: TGTGCCAGCAGCCTCGGGACAGGGGTGGCCAACTATGGCTACACCTTC
clone_size: NA; v_call: TRBV29-1; cdr3_length: 14; d_call: NA; j_call: TRBJ2-1; cdr3_aa: CSVHRDPYYNEQFF; cdr3_nt: TGCAGCGTCCACCGGGACCCCTACTACAATGAGCAGTTCTTC
clone_size: NA; v_call: TRBV10-3; cdr3_length: 16; d_call: NA; j_call: TRBJ2-7; cdr3_aa: CAISEVFRDTVYEQYF; cdr3_nt: TGTGCCATCAGTGAGGTGTTCCGGGACACCGTCTACGAGCAGTACTTC
clone_size: NA; v_call: TRBV12-3/TRBV12-4; cdr3_length: 17; d_call: TRBD2; j_call: TRBJ2-5; cdr3_aa: CASSFMFSGRRQETQYF; cdr3_nt: TGTGCCAGCAGTTTTATGTTTAGCGGGAGGAGACAAGAGACCCAGTACTTC
clone_size: few; v_call: TRBV25-1; cdr3_length: 16; d_call: TRBD1; j_call: TRBJ1-1; cdr3_aa: CASTPSPGQGNTEAFF; cdr3_nt: TGTGCCAGCACTCCTTCCCCGGGACAGGGGAACACTGAAGCTTTCTTT
clone_size: NA; v_call: TRBV12-3/TRBV12-4; cdr3_length: 15; d_call: NA; j_call: TRBJ2-7; cdr3_aa: CASSPPPRQLYEQYF; cdr3_nt: TGTGCCAGCAGCCCACCTCCGCGGCAGCTATACGAGCAGTACTTC
clone_size: many; v_call: TRBV7-6; cdr3_length: 14; d_call: TRBD1; j_call: TRBJ2-7; cdr3_aa: CASSLGTGVYEQYF; cdr3_nt: TGTGCCAGCAGCTTGGGGACAGGGGTGTACGAGCAGTACTTC
clone_size: NA; v_call: TRBV5-1; cdr3_length: 15; d_call: TRBD2; j_call: TRBJ2-1; cdr3_aa: CASSLASGGAVQQFF; cdr3_nt: TGCGCCAGCAGCTTGGCTAGCGGGGGGGCCGTCCAGCAGTTCTTC
clone_size: NA; v_call: TRBV12-3/TRBV12-4; cdr3_length: 15; d_call: NA; j_call: TRBJ1-5; cdr3_aa: CASSGRGDSNQPQHF; cdr3_nt: TGTGCCAGCAGCGGCAGAGGAGATAGCAATCAGCCCCAGCATTTT
clone_size: NA; v_call: TRBV15; cdr3_length: 15; d_call: NA; j_call: TRBJ1-1; cdr3_aa: CATSRVVQMNTEAFF; cdr3_nt: TGTGCCACCAGCAGAGTTGTCCAGATGAACACTGAAGCTTTCTTT
clone_size: NA; v_call: TRBV20-1; cdr3_length: 12; d_call: NA; j_call: TRBJ2-1; cdr3_aa: CSAKVRNNEQFF; cdr3_nt: TGCAGTGCTAAGGTCCGGAACAATGAGCAGTTCTTC
clone_size: NA; v_call: TRBV20-1; cdr3_length: 16; d_call: NA; j_call: TRBJ2-1; cdr3_aa: CSASAPGRTFYNEQFF; cdr3_nt: TGCAGTGCCTCGGCCCCCGGCAGGACTTTTTACAATGAGCAGTTCTTC
clone_size: once; v_call: TRBV27; cdr3_length: 14; d_call: TRBD1; j_call: TRBJ2-7; cdr3_aa: CASSRARGTYEQYF; cdr3_nt: TGTGCCAGCAGTAGGGCCAGGGGGACCTACGAGCAGTACTTC
clone_size: NA; v_call: TRBV12-3/TRBV12-4; cdr3_length: 14; d_call: NA; j_call: TRBJ2-7; cdr3_aa: CASRTQGPSYEQYF; cdr3_nt: TGTGCCAGCAGAACTCAGGGCCCCTCCTACGAGCAGTACTTC
clone_size: NA; v_call: TRBV10-3; cdr3_length: 14; d_call: NA; j_call: TRBJ1-5; cdr3_aa: CAISEANQVWPQHF; cdr3_nt: TGTGCCATCAGTGAGGCAAACCAGGTTTGGCCCCAGCATTTT
clone_size: few; v_call: TRBV10-3; cdr3_length: 15; d_call: TRBD1; j_call: TRBJ2-7; cdr3_aa: CAISETPGQGYEQYF; cdr3_nt: TGTGCCATCAGTGAGACCCCGGGACAGGGCTACGAGCAGTACTTC
clone_size: few; v_call: TRBV12-3/TRBV12-4; cdr3_length: 16; d_call: TRBD1; j_call: TRBJ2-7; cdr3_aa: CASSLFRGTGAYEQYF; cdr3_nt: TGTGCCAGCAGTTTATTTAGAGGGACAGGGGCCTACGAGCAGTACTTC
clone_size: NA; v_call: TRBV7-9; cdr3_length: 19; d_call: NA; j_call: TRBJ2-3; cdr3_aa: CATSPPRMGKAGNTDTQYF; cdr3_nt: TGTGCTACCTCGCCCCCCCGAATGGGCAAGGCAGGCAACACAGATACGCAGTATTTT
clone_size: NA; v_call: TRBV29-1; cdr3_length: 14; d_call: TRBD2; j_call: TRBJ2-7; cdr3_aa: CSVQLSGSSYEQYF; cdr3_nt: TGCAGCGTGCAATTAAGCGGGAGTAGTTACGAGCAGTACTTC
clone_size: NA; v_call: TRBV6-6; cdr3_length: 14; d_call: TRBD2; j_call: TRBJ2-3; cdr3_aa: CASRTSGNTDTQYF; cdr3_nt: TGTGCCAGCAGGACTAGCGGGAACACAGATACGCAGTATTTT